The sequence of this T cell receptor beta chain was determined in a study of cytomegalovirus exposure and HLA in healthy donors. Study-wide points: Presence/absence analyses rested on an assumption that sequencing depth was roughly uniform across donors. A later examination showed that TCR association rates differed by HLA locus, with DRB1 most and HLA-C fewest. Most TCR sequences proved rare, with some public TCRs found in many donors.

PCR primers comprised 60 Vbeta and 13 Jbeta primers. Repertoires were generated with immunoSEQ multiplex PCR, while TCRdb's copy carries only in-frame clones and drops some. The sample carries roughly 130,000 clones, 81% recorded once. Notes on this clone: The antigen remains unidentified. The junction shows a germline mismatch at one end, possibly a read error.

This CDR3 is built from 14 residues. CDR1 and CDR2 from the germline V gene are LGHNA and YSLEER. This clonotype was sampled from a woman aged 40-49 years in good health and CMV-seropositive. V usage is TRBV4-3 and J usage is TRBJ1-2; D is uncertain. Sequencing was done on a sample of PBMCs. The DNA for the CDR3 is TGCGCCAGCAGCCAAGACGGGGTAGGCTATGGCTACCCCTTC. Its translation: CASSQDGVGYGYPF.